A selection of T cell receptor beta chains follows, all from one sample in a study of blood T cell repertoires in COVID-19. TCRdb's table, derived via immunoSEQ multiplex PCR, lists solely in-frame clones and lacks some. The data hold about 370,000 clones, with around 90% observed a single time. The sequencing input was peripheral blood. The receptors were sampled from a woman under 40 with COVID-19, enrolled during active disease. CDR3s leave out the opening cysteine and the closing phenylalanine or tryptophan. Rows give clone size only sometimes, using once, few, many, or a class for an expanded clone.

V,J,size,CDR3
TRBV10-3,TRBJ2-1,-,AISVPGLAGRSSYNEQF
TRBV5-1,TRBJ1-1,few,ASSLGGGLNTEAF
TRBV10-3,TRBJ1-4,-,AIRKGGREEKLF
TRBV6-2/TRBV6-3,TRBJ1-2,-,ASSRMDSYYGYT
TRBV6-4,TRBJ1-2,-,ASSDSPGQGYGYT
TRBV30,TRBJ2-3,-,AWSVLSGRADTQY
TRBV11-3,TRBJ1-1,once,ASSTGSLTEAF
TRBV7-6,TRBJ2-7,-,ASSLAVGGAAPYEQY
TRBV2,TRBJ2-3,-,ASSRRLAGGAAPSTDTQY
TRBV27,TRBJ2-7,-,ASSRGYEQY
TRBV6-5,TRBJ2-1,-,ASSYYGQGSYNEQF
TRBV4-1,TRBJ2-1,-,ASSQSELAGEYNEQF
TRBV10-3,TRBJ2-2,-,AISRDMNTGELF
TRBV4-3,TRBJ2-3,-,ASSQEGTSVGTDTQY
TRBV28,TRBJ1-5,-,ASRGERTSNQPQH
TRBV5-1,TRBJ2-7,-,ASSGNRDPSYEQY
TRBV6-5,TRBJ1-1,few,ASSYGGGAETEAF
TRBV7-2,TRBJ1-1,-,ASSLKGATEAF
TRBV7-2,TRBJ1-2,-,ASSLGDRRAGYT
TRBV3-1/TRBV3-2,TRBJ2-1,-,ASSQAGLENEQF
TRBV4-2,TRBJ1-6,-,ASSQRTGLNSPLH
TRBV9,TRBJ1-3,-,ASSEQGDSGNTIY
TRBV18,TRBJ1-4,-,ASSTTGEVAANEKLF
TRBV19,TRBJ1-6,-,ASSTGVLDSPLH
TRBV12-3/TRBV12-4,TRBJ1-4,-,ANSRDRGEKLF
TRBV7-2,TRBJ2-5,once,ASSATGDGETQY
TRBV6-1,TRBJ2-2,-,ASSGDRGSWLRELF
TRBV10-3,TRBJ2-6,-,AISPPGANVLT
TRBV19,TRBJ2-5,-,ASSMTSGSVGTQY
TRBV4-2,TRBJ2-1,-,ASSQDESGEQF
TRBV5-1,TRBJ1-1,-,ASSRDSTNTEAF
TRBV28,TRBJ2-5,once,ASGGYRETQY
TRBV19,TRBJ2-3,once,ASSIRTGITDTQY
TRBV2,TRBJ2-1,once,ASSEKRSGGSNEQF
TRBV2,TRBJ2-7,-,ASRRVRRGEGEQY
TRBV5-6,TRBJ1-1,-,ASSHGQGGTEAF
TRBV7-6,TRBJ1-3,few,ASSPTRPGQRIGNTIY
TRBV5-1,TRBJ1-4,once,ASSLGQGARLEKLF
TRBV9,TRBJ1-3,-,ASSGGENTIY
TRBV19,TRBJ1-6,once,ASSKGQDLNSPLH
TRBV7-2,TRBJ2-1,-,ASSLGRERGGPEQF
TRBV9,TRBJ2-4,-,ASSARENIQY